This TCR beta chain was sequenced during a study of blood T cell repertoires in COVID-19. Study details: The United States, Italy and Spain supplied acute and convalescent COVID-19 samples. T cells, B-cell-depleted T cells, or PBMCs supplied cDNA or gDNA.

Participants were placed into cohorts based on the clinical history they reported. This clone was seen only a few times. Repertoires were generated with immunoSEQ multiplex PCR, while TCRdb's copy carries only in-frame clones and drops some. The sample holds approximately 220,000 clones, approximately 90% seen once. Material for sequencing was PBMCs or T cells enriched from blood (not recorded which). The sequence was obtained from a woman aged 40 to 49 with acute COVID-19.

The CDR3 coding sequence is TGTGCCAGCAGTAAGGAATGGGCAGGGTCGACTGAAGCTTTCTTT. Protein product: CASSKEWAGSTEAFF. This chain uses TRBV6-5 with TRBJ1-1, with D maybe TRBD1 (5 bases). Germline V gene sequence: CDR1 MNHEY, CDR2 SVGAGI. V dropped 5 bases and J dropped 5 bases, with 18 bases sitting between them. This CDR3 has 15 amino acids.